One and the same sample provided the 30 T cell receptor beta chains below, sequenced in a study of technical replicates of blood from a handful of donors. Clones were read by immunoSEQ multiplex PCR, and TCRdb kept only the in-frame ones, dropping some. Among more than 65,000 clones listed, 88% were seen once. The sequencing input was PBMCs. Every receptor here comes from a human donor in good health. Some clones in this sample may be carry-over from other donors' samples.

This chain connects TRBV4-3 to TRBJ2-3, with D perhaps TRBD2 (5 bases). Trimming pared 0 bases from V and 1 base from J, leaving 8 bases between. Looked up from germline, CDR1 is LGHNA and CDR2 is YSLEER. The CDR3 has 15 residues. In DNA, the CDR3 is TGCGCCAGCAGCCAAGACTACGGGGGCACAGATACGCAGTATTTT. Its translation is CASSQDYGGTDTQYF.

About this clone itself: Because the CDR3's place on the DNA is in doubt, the DNA is left out and the CDR3 is given as listed by TCRdb. The chain joins TRBV2 to TRBJ2-1; the table's D call, TRBD2, was not checked against the DNA. The V gene's germline CDR1 is SNHLY and CDR2 FYNNEI. The CDR3 spans 11 amino acids, including both terminal residues. CDR3 sequence reads: CASSPLQRPFF.

V is TRBV7-2 and J is TRBJ2-2, with 15 nucleotides matching TRBD2. CDR3 size: 18 residues. The germline gives CDR1 SGHTA, CDR2 FQGNSA. V shed 4 bases and J 5 bases; nucleotides not matched to a gene: 8. CDR3 nucleotide sequence: TGTGCCAGCAGCTCATCGCGGGGACTAGCGGGAGGAACCGGGGAGCTGTTTTTT. Encoded protein: CASSSSRGLAGGTGELFF.

This clone came up once. The chain employs TRBV20-1 and TRBJ2-3; the D gene is possibly TRBD2 (6 bases). This CDR3 has 11 residues. V was pared by 8 bases and J by 0 bases, with 6 bases between. Germline V lookup: CDR1 DFQATT, CDR2 SNEGSKA (reference sequence). The CDR3 DNA is TGCAGTCTAGCGAGCACAGATACGCAGTATTTT. Amino acid sequence: CSLASTDTQYF.

V usage is TRBV4-1 and J usage is TRBJ1-5; 9 nucleotides agree with TRBD1. The CDR3 has 18 amino acids. Germline lookup yields CDR1 MGHRA and CDR2 YSYEKL. The J segment lost 1 base and the V segment lost 4 bases, leaving 11 bases of the junction unmatched. The CDR3, as DNA: TGCGCCAGCAGCCCTAAACCGGGACAGGGTGTCAGCAATCAGCCCCAGCATTTT. The encoded protein is CASSPKPGQGVSNQPQHF.

V gene TRBV9 combines with J gene TRBJ1-1, with TRBD1 matching over 7 bases. The V gene's germline CDR1 is SGDLS and CDR2 YYNGEE. This CDR3 is 14 amino acids long. Trimming at V came to 0 bases and at J to 2 bases, leaving 1 base not matched to a gene. CDR3 in DNA: TGTGCCAGCAGCGTAGAGGGGGCAAACACTGAAGCTTTCTTT. It translates to CASSVEGANTEAFF.

The chain uses TRBV19 and TRBJ2-1; 12 bases line up with TRBD2. Germline assignment: CDR1 LNHDA and CDR2 SQIVND (reference sequence). CDR3 size: 16 residues. V lost 3 bases and J lost 2; bases outside the gene matches: 2. CDR3 loop: CASSIASGGAYNEQFF. In DNA, the CDR3 is TGTGCCAGTAGTATCGCTAGCGGGGGGGCCTACAATGAGCAGTTCTTC.

The V call is TRBV4-1, the J call TRBJ1-5, with 7 positions matching TRBD1. The CDR3 spans 18 residues. The germline gives CDR1 MGHRA, CDR2 YSYEKL. After removal of 1 base from V and 3 bases from J, the junction contained 12 bases not matched to a gene. CDR3: CASSQVSVQGVTNQPQHF. Here the CDR3 DNA reads TGCGCCAGCAGCCAAGTCTCGGTTCAGGGGGTGACCAATCAGCCCCAGCATTTT.

This chain links TRBV2 with TRBJ2-5, with 8 bases fitting TRBD2. The trim removed 5 bases at V and 5 bases at J, leaving 10 bases unmatched. This CDR3 is 15 amino acids long. The germline V gene has CDR1 SNHLY and CDR2 FYNNEI. CDR3 DNA: TGTGCCAGCAGTTTTGCCGGGAGGGCCGGCGAGACCCAGTACTTC. This codes for CASSFAGRAGETQYF.

This clone has only a few counts. The rearrangement joins TRBV14 to TRBJ2-1, with TRBD1 matching 7 bases. The CDR3 has 15 amino acids. V lost 5 bases to trimming and J lost 6 bases; unmatched junction nucleotides: 10. The germline V gene has CDR1 SGHDN and CDR2 FVKESK. As DNA, the CDR3 is TGTGCCAGCAGCAAACAGGGGTATGGTCTCAATGAGCAGTTCTTC. Its translation is CASSKQGYGLNEQFF. The variable domain in full, with the rest retrieved from reference TRBV14 and TRBJ2-1, is EAGVTQFPSHSVIEKGQTVTLRCDPISGHDNLYWYRRVMGKEIKFLLHFVKESKQDESGMPNNRFLAERTGGTYSTLKVQPAELEDSGVYFCASSKQGYGLNEQFFGPGTRLTVL.

The rearrangement links TRBV11-3 to TRBJ2-3; D ambiguous. Trimming shortened V by 0 bases and J by 4 bases, and 8 bases separated the two germline ends. Looked up from germline, CDR1 is SGHNT and CDR2 is YENEEA. The CDR3 covers 14 residues. The CDR3 loop reads CASSLDRNSDTQYF. CDR3 bases: TGTGCCAGCAGCTTAGATAGAAATTCAGATACGCAGTATTTT.

This chain uses TRBV5-8 with TRBJ2-5; a possible D gene is TRBD1 (5 bases). Trimming took 2 bases from V and 5 from J, leaving 10 bases between them. Germline V CDR1 and CDR2: SGHTS, YDEGEE. This CDR3 spans 13 amino acids. CDR3 region: CASSLGRVETQYF. As DNA, the CDR3 is TGTGCCAGCAGCTTAGGCAGGGTGGAGACCCAGTACTTC.

This sequence joins TRBV7-2 and TRBJ2-2, with 8 bases aligning to TRBD1. The CDR3 is 17 amino acids. The germline gives CDR1 SGHTA, CDR2 FQGNSA. V shed 3 bases, J shed 0 bases, and the junction held 6 bases outside the gene matches. Here the CDR3 reads CASSFPGQVANTGELFF. The CDR3 DNA is TGTGCCAGCAGCTTTCCGGGACAGGTTGCGAACACCGGGGAGCTGTTTTTT.

The chain has TRBV6-5 and TRBJ2-1; D unresolved. CDR1 MNHEY and CDR2 SVGAGI come from the germline V gene. Between the trimmed V and J ends, which lost 5 bases and 4 bases, there was a span of 12 bases. The CDR3 totals 14 residues. For the CDR3, the DNA is TGTGCCAGCAGTCCGGTTAGACTTTACAATGAGCAGTTCTTC. Translating it yields CASSPVRLYNEQFF.

V usage is TRBV7-2 and J usage is TRBJ2-2; the match to TRBD2 covers 16 bases. The trim removed 3 bases at V and 4 bases at J, leaving 2 bases unmatched. The CDR3 is made up of 17 amino acids. Germline values: CDR1 SGHTA, CDR2 FQGNSA. CDR3 nucleotides: TGTGCCAGCAGCTTGGGGACTAGCGGGAGGGCCACCGGGGAGCTGTTTTTT. As protein: CASSLGTSGRATGELFF. Full variable domain (outside the CDR3, taken from reference TRBV7-2 and TRBJ2-2): GAGVSQSPSNKVTEKGKDVELRCDPISGHTALYWYRQSLGQGLEFLIYFQGNSAPDKSGLPSDRFSAERTGGSVSTLTIQRTQQEDSAVYLCASSLGTSGRATGELFFGEGSRLTVL.

The rearrangement uses TRBV4-1 and TRBJ2-2; TRBD2 agrees at 9 bases. After removal of 3 bases from V and 4 bases from J, the junction contained 9 bases not matched to a gene. Per germline, CDR1 MGHRA and CDR2 YSYEKL. The CDR3 length is 17 residues. CDR3 loop: CASSHRRREGVTGELFF. For the CDR3, the DNA is TGCGCCAGCAGCCACAGGAGGCGGGAGGGGGTCACCGGGGAGCTGTTTTTT.

This rearrangement joins TRBV19 to TRBJ2-7, with D unclear. V lost 3 bases and J 4 bases, leaving 10 bases between the germline ends. The CDR3 totals 13 residues. Germline CDR1 LNHDA, CDR2 SQIVND (reference sequence). The CDR3: CASSMSFGYEQYF. The CDR3 nucleotides are TGTGCCAGTAGTATGTCCTTCGGGTACGAGCAGTACTTC.

This chain uses TRBV11-2 with TRBJ1-2; 9 bases line up with TRBD1. The CDR3 is 15 residues long. Germline V gene sequence: CDR1 SGHAT, CDR2 FQNNGV. Unmatched junction bases numbered 4, after V lost 0 bases and J lost 5 bases. As DNA, the CDR3 is TGTGCCAGCAGCTTAGAAACAGGGGGCGCATATGGCTACACCTTC. This gives the protein CASSLETGGAYGYTF.

The J gene is TRBJ2-7, the V gene TRBV19; the match to TRBD1 covers 7 bases. Trimming took 6 bases from V and 2 from J; bases not matched to a gene: 7. This CDR3 spans 14 amino acids. Germline CDR1 LNHDA, CDR2 SQIVND (reference sequence). The CDR3 reads CASRNQGEAYEQYF. The CDR3 nucleotides are TGTGCCAGTAGGAATCAGGGGGAAGCCTACGAGCAGTACTTC.

The chain carries TRBV9 and TRBJ2-7; TRBD1 matches at 12 bases. In germline, CDR1 is SGDLS, CDR2 YYNGEE. This CDR3 has 15 amino acids. V gave up 0 bases and J gave up 11 bases; unmatched junction bases: 9. CDR3 sequence (DNA): TGTGCCAGCAGCGTAGATGGGGACAGGGGGCGCGAAGAGTACTTC. This encodes CASSVDGDRGREEYF. The whole variable domain, filled in from reference TRBV9 and TRBJ2-7, reads DSGVTQTPKHLITATGQRVTLRCSPRSGDLSVYWYQQSLDQGLQFLIQYYNGEERAKGNILERFSAQQFPDLHSELNLSSLELGDSALYFCASSVDGDRGREEYFGPGTRLTVT.

This sequence joins TRBV2 and TRBJ1-2, with D possibly matching TRBD1 (5 bases). Germline CDR1 SNHLY, CDR2 FYNNEI. V was pared by 5 bases and J by 2 bases, with 21 bases between. The CDR3 runs to 17 residues. CDR3 sequence (DNA): TGTGCCAGCAGTCCCTATACGGCAGGGAAGGGGAACTATGGCTACACCTTC. Protein sequence: CASSPYTAGKGNYGYTF. Complete variable domain (other parts from reference TRBV2 and TRBJ1-2): EPEVTQTPSHQVTQMGQEVILRCVPISNHLYFYWYRQILGQKVEFLVSFYNNEISEKSEIFDDQFSVERPDGSNFTLKIRSTKLEDSAMYFCASSPYTAGKGNYGYTFGSGTRLTVV.

This clone showed up just once. CDR3 in amino acids: CASSPTGFDEKLFF. CDR3 coding DNA: TGCGCCAGCAGCCCGACGGGATTCGATGAAAAACTGTTTTTT. This chain connects TRBV4-1 to TRBJ1-4; D is unresolved. CDR3 length: 14 amino acids. The germline V gene has CDR1 MGHRA and CDR2 YSYEKL. Trimming pared 4 bases from V and 6 bases from J, leaving 12 bases between.

V is TRBV7-2 and J is TRBJ2-7, with D maybe TRBD2 (6 bases). Per germline, CDR1 SGHTA and CDR2 FQGNSA. Trimming left V 0 bases short and J 4 bases short, with 10 bases between. This CDR3 region has 14 residues. The CDR3 here is CASSLAEGRYEQYF. CDR3 in DNA: TGTGCCAGCAGCTTAGCGGAGGGAAGGTACGAGCAGTACTTC.

The rearrangement uses TRBV4-1 and TRBJ1-5; tentative D call: TRBD1 (6 bases). The germline gives CDR1 MGHRA, CDR2 YSYEKL. Deletions cut 2 bases from V and 2 bases from J, with 10 bases between. The CDR3 is 15 amino acids. CDR3 sequence reads: CASSQTGTGNQPQHF. The CDR3 DNA is TGCGCCAGCAGCCAAACAGGGACCGGCAATCAGCCCCAGCATTTT.

The CDR3 sequence: CASSVGSRNTGELFF. CDR3 sequence (DNA): TGTGCCAGCAGCGTAGGCTCGAGGAACACCGGGGAGCTGTTTTTT. The chain couples TRBV9 to TRBJ2-2; D not resolved. Trimming stripped 0 bases from V and 1 base from J, with 7 bases between. CDR1 SGDLS and CDR2 YYNGEE come from the germline V gene. There are 15 residues in the CDR3.

This clone was recorded a few times. This chain links TRBV15 with TRBJ2-1; the D gene is possibly TRBD2 (7 bases). The CDR3 totals 16 residues. Germline V gene lookup returns CDR1 LNHNV and CDR2 YYDKDF (reference sequence). The V end was cut by 4 bases, the J end by 8 bases, with 21 bases between. The CDR3 spells CATSNPGGGRYHEQFF. The CDR3, as DNA: TGTGCCACCAGCAATCCAGGCGGGGGCCGTTACCATGAGCAGTTCTTC.

V gene TRBV5-1 combines with J gene TRBJ2-3, with D possibly matching TRBD2 (5 bases). The CDR3 length is 13 residues. Germline loops: CDR1 SGHRS, CDR2 YFSETQ. V was clipped by 4 bases and J by 6 bases, with 12 bases between them. This chain's CDR3 is CASSRGLLDTQYF. Here the CDR3 DNA reads TGCGCCAGCAGCAGAGGACTGCTGGATACGCAGTATTTT. Full variable domain (outside the CDR3, taken from reference TRBV5-1 and TRBJ2-3): KAGVTQTPRYLIKTRGQQVTLSCSPISGHRSVSWYQQTPGQGLQFLFEYFSETQRNKGNFPGRFSGRQFSNSRSEMNVSTLELGDSALYLCASSRGLLDTQYFGPGTRLTVL.

This sequence joins TRBV5-4 and TRBJ2-1, with 7 bases aligning to TRBD2. V lost 1 base, J lost 6 bases, and 10 bases stayed unmatched. CDR1 is SGHNT, CDR2 YYREEE, per germline (reference sequence). The CDR3 spans 16 residues. The CDR3, as DNA: TGTGCCAGCAGCTTGATGCGCAGCGGGACGATCAATGAGCAGTTCTTC. Protein product: CASSLMRSGTINEQFF.

CDR3 DNA sequence: TGCGCCAGCAGCCAAGATTTCCGCAGCTCCTACAATGAGCAGTTCTTC. The encoded protein is CASSQDFRSSYNEQFF. The genes are TRBV4-3 and TRBJ2-1; D ambiguous. The CDR3 spans 16 residues. V lost 0 bases and J 0 bases, leaving 9 bases between the germline ends. CDR1 LGHNA and CDR2 YSLEER come from the germline V gene.

The table lists this clone with a few counts. The chain has TRBV5-1 and TRBJ2-2; no firm D call. The germline V gene encodes CDR1 SGHRS and CDR2 YFSETQ. This CDR3 comprises 13 residues. V lost 0 bases to trimming and J lost 5 bases, with 5 bases between them. CDR3 residues: CASSLAVTGELFF. In nucleotides, the CDR3 is TGCGCCAGCAGCTTGGCGGTAACCGGGGAGCTGTTTTTT.